This T cell receptor (beta chain) was documented in a study of post-analysis software for immune sequencing data. Study-wide points: Relative to controls, patients had a few TRBV segments at higher frequency, with TRBV5-6, TRBV5-1 and TRBV20-1 among these.

Germline CDR1 reads SGHTA; CDR2 reads FQGNSA. CDR3 length: 15 amino acids. J was trimmed by 5 bases and V by 5 bases; bases with no gene match: 2. Unique molecular identifiers featured in each of the TCR beta cDNA libraries. TCRdb recomputed calls from the PCR reads with MiXCR, one row per CDR3 protein. Here the sample spans approximately 570,000 distinct CDR3 sequences, roughly 45% being singletons. To note about this clonotype: Its specificity is unknown.

The sequenced material came from blood. This chain joins TRBV7-2 and TRBJ2-3; TRBD2 matches at 15 bases. This clonotype was sampled from a girl aged 10 to 17 with multiple sclerosis. The CDR3 here is CASSGTSGRIDTQYF. In nucleotides, the CDR3 is TGTGCCAGCAGCGGGACTAGCGGGAGGATAGATACGCAGTATTTT.